These 23 T cell receptor beta chains were sequenced from one sample in a study of Graves' ophthalmopathy and Graves' hyperthyroidism (dated by TCRdb to 2016 to 2019). The sequencer was an Illumina HiSeq 2000. TCR beta CDR3 regions were amplified from RNA transcripts for repertoire sequencing. A first-round RT-PCR used HTBI primers with the Qiagen OneStep RT-PCR kit, followed by a second-round multiplex PCR, size selection and purification. TCRdb redid the processing of the public reads, applying fastp at Q25 and MiXCR, and retained in-frame beta chains. Entries that share a CDR3 protein sequence are merged under the most common genes and DNA. In this sample the table shows a few hundred thousand distinct CDR3 sequences, 20% to 25% of which occur a single time. Of the sample, 2.5% to 3.5% is held by the ten largest clones. The sample consisted of peripheral blood. The receptors originated from a woman aged 18-29 years with stable Graves' hyperthyroidism. Donor details come from another sample of the same person, matched by shared clones.

This clonotype appeared many times. The rearrangement uses TRBV6-2 or TRBV6-3 and TRBJ2-7, with D perhaps matching TRBD2 (6 bases). The CDR3 extends over 16 amino acids. Germline lookup yields CDR1 MNHEY and CDR2 SVGEGT. V was pared by 2 bases and J by 0 bases, with 14 bases between. Here the CDR3 reads CASSYPWDGSSYEQYF. In DNA form, the CDR3 reads TGTGCCAGCAGTTACCCGTGGGACGGGAGCTCCTACGAGCAGTACTTC.

The rearrangement links TRBV28 to TRBJ2-2; TRBD2 aligns across 11 bases. CDR3 size: 14 residues. Losses at the gene ends were 7 bases for V and 8 bases for J; bases not matched to a gene: 6. The germline gives CDR1 MDHEN, CDR2 SYDVKM. CDR3 sequence (DNA): TGTGCCAGCAAGACTAGCGGGGCCCCGGGGGAGCTGTTTTTT. It specifies CASKTSGAPGELFF. The full variable domain, its missing parts supplied by reference TRBV28 and TRBJ2-2, is DVKVTQSSRYLVKRTGEKVFLECVQDMDHENMFWYRQDPGLGLRLIYFSYDVKMKEKGDIPEGYSVSREKKERFSLILESASTNQTSMYLCASKTSGAPGELFFGEGSRLTVL.

This clonotype was seen ten or more times. The chain uses TRBV7-2 and TRBJ1-1; D might be TRBD1 (6 bases). The germline gives CDR1 SGHTA, CDR2 FQGNSA. This CDR3 spans 13 amino acids. Trimming stripped 4 bases from V and 6 bases from J, with 12 bases between. The CDR3 loop reads CASSSHRAAEAFF. The CDR3 DNA sequence: TGTGCCAGCAGCTCCCACAGGGCCGCTGAAGCTTTCTTT. The whole variable domain, remainder taken from reference TRBV7-2 and TRBJ1-1, is GAGVSQSPSNKVTEKGKDVELRCDPISGHTALYWYRQSLGQGLEFLIYFQGNSAPDKSGLPSDRFSAERTGGSVSTLTIQRTQQEDSAVYLCASSSHRAAEAFFGQGTRLTVV.

There are many counts of this clonotype. The chain carries TRBV6-2 or TRBV6-3 and TRBJ2-7, with D uncertain. The CDR3 extends over 12 amino acids. Germline-derived CDR1 and CDR2 are MNHEY and SVGEGT. V lost 7 bases and J lost 2, with 9 bases in between. The CDR3 loop is CASIGYPYEQYF. As DNA, the CDR3 is TGTGCCAGCATTGGCTACCCCTACGAGCAGTACTTC.

Worth noting for this clonotype: Mismatch with germline at one junction end may stem from a read error. V and J are TRBV6-5 and TRBJ1-5, with TRBD1 as a possible D gene (6 bases). Germline-derived CDR1 and CDR2 are MNHEY and SVGAGI. This CDR3 is built from 14 residues. CDR3: CASSCGQCNQAQHF. The CDR3 coding sequence is TGTGCCAGCAGTTGCGGACAGTGCAATCAGGCCCAGCATTTT.

This clonotype came up many times. This sequence joins TRBV5-1 and TRBJ2-7; no firm D call. The CDR3 covers 12 residues. Trimming left V 5 bases short and J 6 bases short, with 12 bases between. CDR1 and CDR2 (germline): SGHRS, YFSETQ. CDR3 DNA sequence: TGCGCCAGCAGGCAATTAGCCAGCGAGCAGTACTTC. It yields the protein CASRQLASEQYF.

V and J are TRBV6-1 and TRBJ1-6; no definite D call. This CDR3 has 14 amino acids. The germline V and J ends were trimmed by 5 bases and 9 bases, with 14 bases remaining between them. Germline-derived CDR1 and CDR2 are MNHNS and SASEGT. The CDR3 loop reads CASSPLAGGSPLHF. CDR3 coding DNA: TGTGCCAGCAGTCCCCTAGCAGGCGGTTCACCCCTCCACTTT.

In its sample, this clonotype was seen many times. The gene calls are TRBV4-2 and TRBJ2-2, with 10 bases fitting TRBD2. Germline CDR1 LGHNA, CDR2 YNFKEQ. This CDR3 is built from 17 residues. J gave up 4 bases and V 1 base, and 6 bases lay outside the gene matches. Here the CDR3 DNA reads TGTGCCAGCAGCCAAGTTGGGACTAGCGATCTCACCGGGGAGCTGTTTTTT. As protein: CASSQVGTSDLTGELFF.

Many counts were recorded for this clonotype. The rearrangement joins TRBV11-2 to TRBJ2-7, with D perhaps assigned TRBD1 or TRBD2 (9 bases each). The CDR3 spans 18 residues. V was cut by 4 bases and J by 1 base, with 23 bases left in between. The germline V gene encodes CDR1 SGHAT and CDR2 FQNNGV. In DNA form, the CDR3 reads TGTGCCAGCAGCTCACAGGGGGCCGCGGGAGGGGGGTCCTACGAGCAGTACTTC. Protein product: CASSSQGAAGGGSYEQYF.

This clonotype was detected many times. The chain is built from TRBV6-2 or TRBV6-3 and TRBJ1-1; D call uncertain. The CDR3 sequence is 18 residues long. CDR1 MNHEY and CDR2 SVGEGT come from the germline V gene. The V end was cut by 3 bases, the J end by 2 bases, with 22 bases between. Here the CDR3 reads CASSYTPLYFSVNTEAFF. CDR3 in DNA: TGTGCCAGCAGTTATACCCCGCTCTATTTTAGTGTCAACACTGAAGCTTTCTTT.

On this clonotype itself: This may stem from a read error, because a much larger clone lies one nucleotide away. The V gene is TRBV5-1, the J gene TRBJ1-2; 10 nucleotides line up with TRBD1. The CDR3 is made up of 17 amino acids. Germline V lookup: CDR1 SGHRS, CDR2 YFSETQ. The CDR3 bases are TGCGCCAGCAGCTTGGGGGACAGGGGAACCGCTAACTATGGCCACACCTTC. Its protein is CASSLGDRGTANYGHTF.

This clonotype has a count of ten or more. V usage is TRBV20-1 and J usage is TRBJ2-2, with a possible D match to TRBD2 (5 bases). Trimming shortened V by 1 base and J by 3 bases, and 12 bases separated the two germline ends. Per the germline V gene, CDR1 is DFQATT and CDR2 is SNEGSKA (reference sequence). The CDR3 extends over 15 amino acids. CDR3 residues: CSARGIGRDTGELFF. The CDR3 bases are TGCAGTGCTAGAGGAATTGGGCGGGACACCGGGGAGCTGTTTTTT.

This clonotype was detected ten times or more. The chain is built from TRBV6-1 and TRBJ2-3; D is unclear. Germline V gene sequence: CDR1 MNHNS, CDR2 SASEGT. The V gene lost 6 bases and the J gene lost 0 bases, with 10 bases spanning the gap. The CDR3 loop spans 14 amino acids. In DNA form, the CDR3 reads TGTGCCAGCAGAACGGAGCCTAGCACAGATACGCAGTATTTT. Translation gives CASRTEPSTDTQYF.

The CDR3 sequence is CASCLQTGTGELFF. CDR3 nucleotide sequence: TGTGCCAGCTGCCTACAAACAGGCACCGGGGAGCTGTTTTTT. The V call is TRBV7-9, the J call TRBJ2-2, with D possibly matching TRBD1 (5 bases). CDR1 is SEHNR, CDR2 FQNEAQ, per germline (reference sequence). V gave up 8 bases and J gave up 4 bases, with 14 bases separating them. The CDR3 runs 14 residues.

About this clonotype itself: An end of the junction differs from the germline gene, which may be a read error. The chain carries TRBV6-1 and TRBJ2-6; 10 bases line up with TRBD1. The germline V gene has CDR1 MNHNS and CDR2 SASEGT. CDR3 size: 17 residues. The CDR3 sequence is CASSTGTGDLGANVLTF. For the CDR3, the DNA is TGTGCCAGTAGTACCGGGACAGGGGATTTGGGGGCCAACGTCCTGACCTTC.

Ten or more counts support this clonotype. The CDR3 is CASSYSGTFEAFF. CDR3 sequence (DNA): TGTGCCAGCAGTTACTCTGGGACATTTGAAGCTTTCTTT. The chain couples TRBV6-2 or TRBV6-3 to TRBJ1-1; TRBD1 might be the D (6 bases). The CDR3 extends over 13 amino acids. V shed 0 bases and J shed 7 bases, with 9 bases lying between them. Looked up from germline, CDR1 is MNHEY and CDR2 is SVGEGT.

The chain combines TRBV28 with TRBJ2-7, with D unresolved. Looked up from germline, CDR1 is MDHEN and CDR2 is SYDVKM. CDR3 length: 13 residues. V shed 7 bases and J shed 3 bases, with 13 bases lying between them. CDR3 amino acids: CASNRNSNYEQYF. The CDR3 nucleotides read TGTGCCAGCAACCGAAACTCGAACTACGAGCAGTACTTC.

At least ten counts were recorded for this clonotype. The rearrangement joins TRBV19 to TRBJ2-2; no clear D gene. V was shortened by 3 bases and J by 4 bases, with 9 bases between the two germline ends. The germline V gene encodes CDR1 LNHDA and CDR2 SQIVND (reference sequence). The CDR3 has 14 amino acids. The CDR3, as DNA: TGTGCCAGTAGTATCCATAGTCCCACCGGGGAGCTGTTTTTT. Its translation: CASSIHSPTGELFF.

This clonotype was seen just once. The chain joins TRBV6-1 to TRBJ1-5; perhaps TRBD1 as D (5 bases). Trimming removed 3 bases from V and 5 bases from J, with 14 bases in between. From germline, CDR1 is MNHNS and CDR2 SASEGT. The CDR3 runs to 15 residues. CDR3 bases: TGTGCCAGCAGTGATCTTGACGGGGCTCATCAGCCCCAGCATTTT. This encodes CASSDLDGAHQPQHF.

This clonotype was found a few times. The CDR3 sequence is CASSHPSQGMFTEAFF. Written as DNA, the CDR3 is TGCGCCAGCAGCCACCCATCACAGGGGATGTTCACTGAAGCTTTCTTT. The chain carries TRBV4-1 and TRBJ1-1; the match to TRBD1 covers 7 bases. The V gene end was trimmed by 3 bases and the J gene end by 4 bases; junction bases not matched to a gene: 11. The CDR3 has 16 residues. Germline lookup yields CDR1 MGHRA and CDR2 YSYEKL.

This clonotype was counted ten times or more. The CDR3 loop is CASSPGTYSNQPQHF. The CDR3 DNA reads TGTGCCAGCAGTCCCGGGACATATAGCAATCAGCCCCAGCATTTT. The chain employs TRBV28 and TRBJ1-5; D may be TRBD1 (6 bases). CDR1 is MDHEN and CDR2 is SYDVKM in the germline V gene. This CDR3 spans 15 amino acids. The germline V and J ends were trimmed by 5 bases and 0 bases, with 11 bases remaining between them.

On this clonotype: A junction end diverges from the germline sequence, so it may reflect a read error. CDR3 DNA sequence: TGTGCCTGGACGCACGGGGCCAACGTTCTGACTTTC. Its protein product is CAWTHGANVLTF. The J gene is TRBJ2-6, the V gene TRBV30; the D gene could be TRBD1 or TRBD2 (5 bases each). The CDR3 contains 12 residues. The germline gives CDR1 GTSNPN, CDR2 SVGIG (reference sequence).

This clonotype was observed at least ten times. The V and J genes are TRBV18 and TRBJ2-7, with TRBD2 matching 7 bases. This CDR3 has 15 amino acids. Germline V lookup: CDR1 KGHSH, CDR2 LQKENI. J was trimmed by 1 base and V by 5 bases; bases with no gene match: 8. The CDR3 loop is CASSDPGLPSYEQYF. The CDR3, as DNA: TGTGCCAGCTCAGATCCGGGACTACCATCCTACGAGCAGTACTTC.